This TCR beta chain came from a study of siplizumab effects on memory and regulatory T cells. General study points: No functional test confirmed suppression by proliferating siplizumab-culture Tregs. Siplizumab conditions gave an average of approximately 70% Treg-derived mappable alloreactive CD4+ clones, versus less than 35% for controls. Naive T cells looked more diverse than memory cells, and they looked like major contributors to the alloresponse. Only a minority of proliferating CD4+ or CD8+ clones had an assignable naive or memory phenotype, with roughly 80-96% lacking one.

With regard to this clone: Its antigen is still unknown.

Germline CDR1 is MNHEY and CDR2 is SMNVEV (reference sequence). This CDR3 region has 15 residues. With 5 bases clipped from V and 1 base from J, the junction kept 5 bases outside the gene matches. Repertoires were generated with immunoSEQ multiplex PCR, while TCRdb's copy carries only in-frame clones and drops some. The repertoire has 92,000 or so clones, more than 80% of them found once; the top ten carry around 16%. The V gene is TRBV27, the J gene TRBJ2-4; TRBD2 aligns across 7 bases. Source material: CD4+ T cells sorted from blood. The source is a human donor in good health. The CDR3 DNA follows: TGTGCCAGCAGTCACGCGGGAGTCGCCAAAAACATTCAGTACTTC. Amino acid sequence: CASSHAGVAKNIQYF.